The 15 T cell receptor beta chains listed next were all sequenced from one sample in a study of cytomegalovirus exposure and HLA in healthy donors. Amplification used 60 Vbeta primers and 13 Jbeta primers. Profiling relied on immunoSEQ multiplex PCR, and the TCRdb table lists in-frame clones only, not all of them. The sample lists 150,000 to 200,000 clones, 75% to 90% occurring once. The sequencing sample was made of PBMCs. The receptor set was obtained from a woman between 18 and 29 years old in good health and CMV-seronegative.

The chain employs TRBV11-2 and TRBJ1-5; perhaps TRBD1 as D (5 bases). The CDR3 has 16 amino acids. V was pared by 1 base and J by 5 bases, with 15 bases between. Germline-derived CDR1 and CDR2 are SGHAT and FQNNGV. The CDR3 region has the DNA TGTGCCAGCAGCTTAGGGGCAGGGAAGGTGTATCAGCCCCAGCATTTT. Translating gives CASSLGAGKVYQPQHF.

Concerning this clone: One end of the junction is discordant with germline, which a read error may explain. This chain joins TRBV7-9 and TRBJ1-1; a weak D match, TRBD1 (5 bases). Germline values: CDR1 SEHNR, CDR2 FQNEAQ (reference sequence). This CDR3 contains 15 residues. CDR3 amino acids: CSSSPMTAENTEAFF. In DNA, the CDR3 is TGTTCCAGCAGCCCCATGACAGCAGAGAACACTGAAGCTTTCTTT.

The V and J genes are TRBV18 and TRBJ2-5; 7 bases align to TRBD1. The CDR3 length is 13 residues. The V gene's germline CDR1 is KGHSH and CDR2 LQKENI. Losses at the gene ends were 3 bases for V and 3 bases for J; bases not matched to a gene: 1. The DNA of the CDR3 is TGTGCCAGCTCACCTACAGGGGAAGAGACCCAGTACTTC. This sequence encodes CASSPTGEETQYF.

V gene TRBV4-1 combines with J gene TRBJ1-5, with 7 bases aligning to TRBD1. The CDR3 is 16 amino acids. Germline V gene data show CDR1 as MGHRA and CDR2 as YSYEKL. V was pared by 4 bases and J by 4 bases, with 10 bases of the junction left unmatched. Here the CDR3 DNA reads TGCGCCAGCAGCCTTCAATCCGGGACAGCTAATCAGCCCCAGCATTTT. Encoded protein: CASSLQSGTANQPQHF.

The rearrangement joins TRBV19 to TRBJ1-4; D gene unclear. Germline CDR1 LNHDA, CDR2 SQIVND (reference sequence). The CDR3 is made up of 15 amino acids. With 5 bases removed from V and 5 bases from J, the gap between germline ends came to 15 bases. CDR3 coding DNA: TGTGCCAGTAGTCCCCTTCCAACTTCGAATGAAAAACTGTTTTTT. It codes for CASSPLPTSNEKLFF.

The gene calls are TRBV10-3 and TRBJ1-1; maybe TRBD1 (6 bases). Germline V gene data show CDR1 as ENHRY and CDR2 as SYGVKD. This CDR3 comprises 15 residues. Trimming left V 3 bases short and J 6 bases short, with 17 bases between. The CDR3 DNA follows: TGTGCCATCAGTGAAGTCTCCACAGGGAGTGCTGAAGCTTTCTTT. Protein sequence: CAISEVSTGSAEAFF.

J is TRBJ1-5 and V is TRBV19; 9 bases fit TRBD1. The V and J ends lost 6 bases and 6 bases, in that order; junction bases with no gene match: 3. CDR3 length: 13 amino acids. Germline V lookup: CDR1 LNHDA, CDR2 SQIVND (reference sequence). The DNA of the CDR3 is TGTGCCAGTAGGGGACAGGGAGTTCAGCCCCAGCATTTT. This translates into CASRGQGVQPQHF. The full variable domain, with the rest looked up from reference TRBV19 and TRBJ1-5, is DGGITQSPKYLFRKEGQNVTLSCEQNLNHDAMYWYRQDPGQGLRLIYYSQIVNDFQKGDIAEGYSVSREKKESFPLTVTSAQKNPTAFYLCASRGQGVQPQHFGDGTRLSIL.

The table lists this clone with a count of one. V is TRBV6-6 and J is TRBJ2-1; tentative D call: TRBD2 (6 bases). Germline CDR1 MNHNY, CDR2 SVGAGI (reference sequence). The CDR3 has 15 residues. V was shortened by 0 bases and J by 12 bases, with 18 bases between the two germline ends. CDR3 protein: CASSYSGLHLVGQFF. CDR3 sequence (DNA): TGTGCCAGCAGTTACTCGGGACTCCACCTAGTTGGGCAGTTCTTC.

This rearrangement joins TRBV2 to TRBJ2-6; 12 nucleotides match TRBD1. The germline V gene encodes CDR1 SNHLY and CDR2 FYNNEI. V lost 5 bases to trimming and J lost 4 bases; unmatched junction nucleotides: 6. This CDR3 comprises 17 residues. The CDR3 is CASSLGQGARGANVLTF. The CDR3 bases are TGTGCCAGCAGTTTGGGACAGGGGGCGCGAGGGGCCAACGTCCTGACTTTC.

This chain links TRBV18 with TRBJ1-1; 7 bases are shared with TRBD1. Trimming took 2 bases from V and 0 from J; bases not matched to a gene: 3. The CDR3 is 15 amino acids. Germline CDR1 and CDR2: KGHSH and LQKENI. This CDR3 reads CASSPDRDMNTEAFF. The CDR3 DNA follows: TGTGCCAGCTCACCAGACAGGGACATGAACACTGAAGCTTTCTTT.

The chain has TRBV7-9 and TRBJ1-4; D is possibly TRBD1 (5 bases). CDR1 SEHNR and CDR2 FQNEAQ come from the germline V gene (reference sequence). The V end lost 5 bases, the J end lost 7 bases, and 20 bases lay between the germline ends. This CDR3 contains 16 residues. The CDR3 DNA reads TGTGCCAGCAGCCCGGAGGGACCTTGGAGGGGTGAAAAACTGTTTTTT. Its translation: CASSPEGPWRGEKLFF.

This clone has more than one count but fewer than ten. The chain recombines TRBV7-9 with TRBJ1-4; TRBD1 agrees at 9 bases. V gave up 9 bases and J gave up 3 bases; unmatched junction bases: 8. From germline, CDR1 is SEHNR and CDR2 FQNEAQ (reference sequence). The CDR3 contains 15 residues. The CDR3 here is CASGTGLRPNEKLFF. The CDR3 DNA is TGTGCCAGTGGGACAGGGTTGAGACCTAATGAAAAACTGTTTTTT.

The chain has TRBV28 and TRBJ2-7; D perhaps matches TRBD2 (5 bases). The CDR3 is made up of 13 amino acids. Germline loops: CDR1 MDHEN, CDR2 SYDVKM. V was shortened by 3 bases and J by 3 bases, with 9 bases between the two germline ends. CDR3 nucleotides: TGTGCCAGCAGTTTGCCCGAGGGCTACGAGCAGTACTTC. Amino acid sequence: CASSLPEGYEQYF.

The chain combines TRBV11-2 with TRBJ2-7; TRBD2 aligns across 12 bases. The trim removed 1 base at V and 4 bases at J, leaving 2 bases unmatched. This CDR3 has 15 amino acids. Germline V lookup: CDR1 SGHAT, CDR2 FQNNGV. CDR3 sequence reads: CASSLVLAGGYEQYF. CDR3 in DNA: TGTGCCAGCAGCTTAGTACTAGCGGGGGGTTACGAGCAGTACTTC.

The rearrangement links TRBV10-2 to TRBJ2-7; 9 bases map to TRBD2. In germline, CDR1 is WSHSY, CDR2 SAAADI. Losses at the gene ends were 4 bases for V and 4 bases for J; bases not matched to a gene: 11. This CDR3 has 16 residues. The CDR3 here is CASSARLAGREYEQYF. The CDR3 DNA reads TGCGCCAGCAGTGCTCGGCTAGCGGGGCGGGAATACGAGCAGTACTTC.